This TCR beta chain was observed in a study of blood T cells in healthy people across ages. Study-level results: Leaving the PBMCs unsorted stopped any conclusive comparison of naive versus antigen-experienced cells.

A note on this clonotype: Antigen unknown.

The germline gives CDR1 PRHDT, CDR2 FYEKMQ (reference sequence). CDR3 size: 16 residues. The V end was cut by 5 bases, the J end by 0 bases, with 17 bases between. It was with a sample-barcoded 5' primer and a J-beta primer mix that a second PCR of about 7 to 12 cycles was run. TCRdb re-derived calls from the 5' RACE reads in MiXCR, one entry per CDR3 protein. The repertoire holds about 1.6 million distinct CDR3 sequences, about 32% seen once, with about 11% in the top ten. The sequence was obtained from a young woman in good health. Specimen: blood. This sequence joins TRBV13 and TRBJ2-7; possibly TRBD1 for D (5 bases). The CDR3: CASSTSRAVNSYEQYF. The CDR3 DNA reads TGTGCCAGCAGCACCTCCAGGGCGGTAAACTCCTACGAGCAGTACTTC.